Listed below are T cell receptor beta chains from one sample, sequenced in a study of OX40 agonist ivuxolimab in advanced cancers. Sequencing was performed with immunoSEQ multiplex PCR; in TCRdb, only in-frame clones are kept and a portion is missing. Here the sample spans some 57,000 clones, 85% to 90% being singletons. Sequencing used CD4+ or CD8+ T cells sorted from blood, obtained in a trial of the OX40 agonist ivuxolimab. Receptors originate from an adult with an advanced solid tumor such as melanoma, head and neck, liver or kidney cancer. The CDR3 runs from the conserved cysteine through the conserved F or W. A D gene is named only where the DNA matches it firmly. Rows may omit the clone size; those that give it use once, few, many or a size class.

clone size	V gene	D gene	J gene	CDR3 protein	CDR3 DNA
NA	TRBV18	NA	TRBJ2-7	CASSPTGTYEQYF	TGTGCCAGCTCACCGACAGGTACCTACGAGCAGTACTTC
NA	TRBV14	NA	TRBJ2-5	CASSQVLARPYQETQYF	TGTGCCAGCAGCCAAGTTTTAGCTCGCCCGTACCAAGAGACCCAGTACTTC
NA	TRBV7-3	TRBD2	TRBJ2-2	CASSGTSGTGELFF	TGTGCCAGCAGCGGGACTAGCGGAACCGGGGAGCTGTTTTTT
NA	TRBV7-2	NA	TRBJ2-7	CASSLVGSPREQYF	TGTGCCAGCAGCTTAGTTGGGAGTCCACGCGAGCAGTACTTC
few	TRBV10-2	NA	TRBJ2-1	CASSDPGLGEQFF	TGCGCCAGCAGTGACCCGGGTCTGGGGGAGCAGTTCTTC
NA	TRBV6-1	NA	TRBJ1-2	CASGLGVLTNYGYTF	TGTGCCAGCGGTTTGGGGGTACTGACTAACTATGGCTACACCTTC
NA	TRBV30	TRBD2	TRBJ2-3	CAWSVSGRKDTQYF	TGTGCCTGGAGTGTTAGCGGGAGAAAAGATACGCAGTATTTT
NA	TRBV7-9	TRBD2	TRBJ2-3	CASSQLAGSTDTQYF	TGTGCCAGCAGCCAACTAGCGGGGAGCACAGATACGCAGTATTTT
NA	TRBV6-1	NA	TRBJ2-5	CASQRERVHQETQYF	TGTGCCAGCCAAAGAGAGCGGGTGCATCAAGAGACCCAGTACTTC
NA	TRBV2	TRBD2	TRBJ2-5	CASSDLGLAGGYF	TGTGCCAGCAGTGACTTGGGACTAGCGGGGGGTTACTTC
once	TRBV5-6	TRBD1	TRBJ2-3	CASSLGQGSTDTQYF	TGTGCCAGCAGCCTGGGACAGGGGAGCACAGATACGCAGTATTTT
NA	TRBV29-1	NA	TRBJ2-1	CSVGDRREQFF	TGCAGCGTTGGGGACCGCAGGGAGCAGTTCTTC
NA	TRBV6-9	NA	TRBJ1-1	CASSSGVGTEAFF	TGTGCCAGCAGTTCGGGGGTGGGCACTGAAGCTTTCTTT
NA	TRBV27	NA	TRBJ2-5	CASSFRDAGTRETQYF	TGTGCCAGCAGTTTTCGAGACGCTGGGACACGAGAGACCCAGTACTTC
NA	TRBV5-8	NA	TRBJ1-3	CASSLTAGDTIYF	TGTGCCAGCAGCTTGACCGCTGGGGACACCATATATTTT
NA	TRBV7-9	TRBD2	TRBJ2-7	CASRSGEGEYEQYF	TGTGCCAGCAGGTCGGGGGAGGGAGAGTACGAGCAGTACTTC
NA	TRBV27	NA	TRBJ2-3	CASSLTLTRVGDTQYF	TGTGCCAGCAGTTTAACCCTGACTAGGGTAGGAGATACGCAGTATTTT
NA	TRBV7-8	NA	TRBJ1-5	CASSSSRRQSQHF	TGTGCCAGCAGCTCTTCAAGGCGTCAATCCCAGCATTTT
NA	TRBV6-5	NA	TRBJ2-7	CASSPDIYSYEQYF	TGTGCCAGCAGCCCGGACATTTACTCCTACGAGCAGTACTTC
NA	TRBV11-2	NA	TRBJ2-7	CASSLTGRIEQYF	TGTGCCAGCAGCTTAACGGGGAGAATCGAGCAGTACTTC
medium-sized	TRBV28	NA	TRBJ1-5	CASSPRGVSNQPQHF	TGTGCCAGCAGTCCCCGGGGGGTGAGCAATCAGCCCCAGCATTTT
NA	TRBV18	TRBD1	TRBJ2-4	CASSPGTAIAKNIQYF	TGTGCCAGCTCACCAGGGACAGCAATAGCCAAAAACATTCAGTACTTC
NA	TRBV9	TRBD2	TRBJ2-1	CASSVGIGAGIHNEQFF	TGTGCCAGCAGCGTAGGAATAGGAGCGGGAATCCACAATGAGCAGTTCTTC
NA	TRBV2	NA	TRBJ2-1	CASGVGAEQFF	TGTGCCAGTGGGGTCGGGGCGGAGCAGTTCTTC
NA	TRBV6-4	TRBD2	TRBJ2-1	CASSEAGLALNEQFF	TGTGCCAGCAGTGAGGCGGGACTAGCTTTGAATGAGCAGTTCTTC
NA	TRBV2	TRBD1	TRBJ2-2	CASSTRQGPGELFF	TGTGCCAGCAGCACACGACAGGGTCCCGGGGAGCTGTTTTTT
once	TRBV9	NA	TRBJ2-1	CASSGAPMGGYNEQFF	TGTGCCAGCAGCGGAGCCCCCATGGGGGGTTACAATGAGCAGTTCTTC
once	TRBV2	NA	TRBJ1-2	CASSGDGYGYTF	TGTGCCAGCAGCGGAGATGGCTATGGCTACACCTTC
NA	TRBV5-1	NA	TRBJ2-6	CASSLRGDDSSGANVLTF	TGCGCCAGCAGCTTGAGGGGGGACGATAGCTCTGGGGCCAACGTCCTGACTTTC
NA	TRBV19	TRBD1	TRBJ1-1	CASSSPHRGLTEAFF	TGTGCCAGTAGTTCCCCCCACAGGGGGCTCACTGAAGCTTTCTTT
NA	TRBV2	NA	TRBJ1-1	CASSSLGNTEAFF	TGTGCCAGCAGTAGTCTGGGGAACACTGAAGCTTTCTTT
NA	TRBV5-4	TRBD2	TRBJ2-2	CASSLRLAGTGELFF	TGTGCCAGCAGCTTAAGACTAGCAGGGACCGGGGAGCTGTTTTTT
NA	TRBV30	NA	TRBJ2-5	CAWSPQGHQMETQYF	TGTGCCTGGAGTCCCCAGGGACACCAAATGGAGACCCAGTACTTC
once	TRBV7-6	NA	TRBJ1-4	CASSRYGGTNEKLFF	TGTGCCAGCAGCCGCTATGGGGGAACTAATGAAAAACTGTTTTTT
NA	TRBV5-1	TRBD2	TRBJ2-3	CASSGTSGVTDTQYF	TGCGCCAGCAGCGGAACTAGCGGGGTCACAGATACGCAGTATTTT
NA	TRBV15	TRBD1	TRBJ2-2	CATSRRQGPNTGELFF	TGTGCCACCAGCAGGCGACAGGGGCCGAACACCGGGGAGCTGTTTTTT
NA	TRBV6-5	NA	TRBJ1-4	CASAGARNEKLFF	TGTGCCAGCGCCGGGGCCAGAAATGAAAAACTGTTTTTT